Below, 3 T cell receptor beta chains from the same sample are listed, as sequenced in a study of blood T cell repertoires in COVID-19. Only in-frame clones appear in the TCRdb table, and some are missing; sequencing was by immunoSEQ multiplex PCR. The data contain about 300,000 clones, approximately 90% of them singletons. Sequenced sample: PBMCs or T cells enriched from blood (not recorded which). The receptors stem from a man aged 30 to 39 who had recovered from COVID-19.

The chain uses TRBV5-8 and TRBJ2-5; TRBD1 matches 8 bases. There are 15 residues in the CDR3. Germline CDR1 is SGHTS and CDR2 is YDEGEE. V shed 0 bases and J 3 bases; nucleotides not matched to a gene: 4. The CDR3 spells CASSLGQGTEETQYF. In DNA, the CDR3 is TGTGCCAGCAGCTTGGGACAGGGGACAGAAGAGACCCAGTACTTC.

The chain uses TRBV27 and TRBJ1-1; 11 nucleotides match TRBD1. Germline CDR1 and CDR2: MNHEY and SMNVEV (reference sequence). V shed 5 bases and J 1 base; nucleotides not matched to a gene: 6. There are 16 residues in the CDR3. CDR3 amino acids: CASSILGTGGNTEAFF. The CDR3 region has the DNA TGTGCCAGCAGTATCCTCGGGACAGGGGGGAACACTGAAGCTTTCTTT.

This chain uses TRBV11-2 with TRBJ2-1; 8 nucleotides align to TRBD2. The V gene end was trimmed by 5 bases and the J gene end by 3 bases; junction bases not matched to a gene: 3. In germline, CDR1 is SGHAT, CDR2 FQNNGV. This CDR3 is built from 14 residues. This chain's CDR3 is CASSISGDYNEQFF. The CDR3 nucleotides are TGTGCCAGCAGCATTAGCGGGGACTACAATGAGCAGTTCTTC.